The sample holds many counts of the clone carrying this T cell receptor beta chain. Its antigen is unidentified. The read stops 3 residues short of the end of the CDR3; the missing end is completed from the germline J gene. This sample is drawn from a study of T cell clonality in common variable immunodeficiency. Germline CDR1 SGHDT, CDR2 YYEEEE. The CDR3 sequence is 15 residues long. Trimming cost V 4 bases and J 3 bases; bases outside gene matches: 6. Study findings and constraints: In common variable immunodeficiency, TCR beta chains reportedly carried fewer deletions and N-nucleotide insertions.

Measured with immunoSEQ multiplex PCR; TCRdb has only the in-frame clones, and not every one. The repertoire consists of around 16,000 clones, none detected only once. The J gene is TRBJ2-7, the V gene TRBV5-6; TRBD2 agrees at 11 bases. The sequence came from a human donor with common variable immunodeficiency. The material sequenced was peripheral blood mononuclear cells. The CDR3 bases that were read are TGTGCCAGCAGCGGCCGACTAGCGGGAATCTACGAG. Amino acids: CASSGRLAGIYE. The whole CDR3 region reads CASSGRLAGIYEQYF.